Listed below are T cell receptor beta chains from one sample, sequenced in a study of blood T cell repertoires in COVID-19. Sequenced by immunoSEQ multiplex PCR; TCRdb stores in-frame clones only, minus some. Of 200,000 to 250,000 clones listed, almost 90% are singletons. Sequenced: PBMCs or T cells enriched from blood (not recorded which). Receptor source: a young man who had been exposed to COVID-19. CDR3s include the opening cysteine and the closing phenylalanine or tryptophan. D genes are given only for firm matches. Expanded clones get a size class; other rows say once, few or many, or leave the size out.

D gene: NA; J gene: TRBJ1-1; clone size: NA; V gene: TRBV7-2; CDR3 length: 15; CDR3 protein: CASSRGGRGNTEAFF; CDR3 DNA: TGTGCCAGCAGCCGCGGGGGCAGAGGGAACACTGAAGCTTTCTTT
D gene: TRBD2; J gene: TRBJ2-5; clone size: NA; V gene: TRBV11-2; CDR3 length: 17; CDR3 protein: CASSLGIVAGGQETQYF; CDR3 DNA: TGTGCCAGCAGCTTAGGAATCGTAGCGGGGGGGCAAGAGACCCAGTACTTC
D gene: NA; J gene: TRBJ1-4; clone size: NA; V gene: TRBV4-3; CDR3 length: 15; CDR3 protein: CASSQPASANEKLFF; CDR3 DNA: TGCGCCAGCAGCCAACCCGCTAGCGCTAATGAAAAACTGTTTTTT
D gene: TRBD1; J gene: TRBJ2-1; clone size: NA; V gene: TRBV4-1; CDR3 length: 18; CDR3 protein: CASRVGVRLTGGRNEQFF; CDR3 DNA: TGCGCCAGCAGGGTTGGTGTGAGATTGACAGGGGGACGCAATGAGCAGTTCTTC
D gene: TRBD1; J gene: TRBJ1-3; clone size: NA; V gene: TRBV3-1/TRBV3-2; CDR3 length: 15; CDR3 protein: CASSRTGSFGNTIYF; CDR3 DNA: TGTGCCAGCAGCCGGACAGGTTCGTTTGGAAACACCATATATTTT
D gene: TRBD2; J gene: TRBJ2-7; clone size: once; V gene: TRBV7-2; CDR3 length: 16; CDR3 protein: CASSLESRTSFYEQYF; CDR3 DNA: TGTGCCAGCAGCTTAGAGTCCCGGACTAGCTTCTACGAGCAGTACTTC
D gene: NA; J gene: TRBJ1-5; clone size: NA; V gene: TRBV12-3/TRBV12-4; CDR3 length: 13; CDR3 protein: CASSQMPKQPQHF; CDR3 DNA: TGTGCCAGCAGCCAGATGCCAAAACAGCCCCAGCATTTT
D gene: NA; J gene: TRBJ1-2; clone size: NA; V gene: TRBV30; CDR3 length: 14; CDR3 protein: CAWSKTPHNYGYTF; CDR3 DNA: TGTGCCTGGAGCAAGACACCCCATAACTATGGCTACACCTTC
D gene: NA; J gene: TRBJ2-6; clone size: NA; V gene: TRBV7-9; CDR3 length: 19; CDR3 protein: CASIIPTGEEASGANVLTF; CDR3 DNA: TGTGCCAGCATCATCCCAACAGGGGAGGAAGCCTCTGGGGCCAACGTCCTGACTTTC
D gene: NA; J gene: TRBJ2-5; clone size: NA; V gene: TRBV7-2; CDR3 length: 13; CDR3 protein: CASSLGALETQYF; CDR3 DNA: TGTGCCAGCAGCTTAGGGGCTTTGGAGACCCAGTACTTC
D gene: NA; J gene: TRBJ1-4; clone size: NA; V gene: TRBV2; CDR3 length: 13; CDR3 protein: CASSVSDSEKLFF; CDR3 DNA: TGTGCCAGCAGTGTGTCAGACAGTGAAAAACTGTTTTTT
D gene: NA; J gene: TRBJ2-6; clone size: NA; V gene: TRBV19; CDR3 length: 15; CDR3 protein: CASSIQGSGANVLTF; CDR3 DNA: TGTGCCAGTAGTATCCAGGGTTCTGGGGCCAACGTCCTGACTTTC
D gene: NA; J gene: TRBJ1-1; clone size: NA; V gene: TRBV5-1; CDR3 length: 15; CDR3 protein: CASSYRTDMNTEAFF; CDR3 DNA: TGCGCCAGCAGCTATCGGACAGACATGAACACTGAAGCTTTCTTT
D gene: TRBD1; J gene: TRBJ1-2; clone size: NA; V gene: TRBV9; CDR3 length: 14; CDR3 protein: CASSSGQGDYGYTF; CDR3 DNA: TGTGCCAGCAGCTCGGGACAGGGGGACTATGGCTACACCTTC
D gene: TRBD1; J gene: TRBJ2-7; clone size: NA; V gene: TRBV7-9; CDR3 length: 15; CDR3 protein: CASTLRDRGTYEQYF; CDR3 DNA: TGTGCCAGCACCCTCCGGGACAGGGGGACCTACGAGCAGTACTTC
D gene: TRBD1; J gene: TRBJ1-2; clone size: NA; V gene: TRBV4-1; CDR3 length: 16; CDR3 protein: CASSRDPEDRGDGYTF; CDR3 DNA: TGCGCCAGCAGCCGCGATCCAGAGGACAGGGGGGACGGCTACACCTTC
D gene: TRBD1; J gene: TRBJ1-2; clone size: NA; V gene: TRBV6-5; CDR3 length: 16; CDR3 protein: CASSSPDRGLDYGYTF; CDR3 DNA: TGTGCCAGCAGTTCACCGGACAGGGGGCTGGACTATGGCTACACCTTC
D gene: TRBD1; J gene: TRBJ2-5; clone size: NA; V gene: TRBV4-1; CDR3 length: 15; CDR3 protein: CASSQVDRGMETQYF; CDR3 DNA: TGCGCCAGCAGCCAAGTTGACAGGGGAATGGAGACCCAGTACTTC
D gene: TRBD1; J gene: TRBJ2-1; clone size: NA; V gene: TRBV6-1; CDR3 length: 15; CDR3 protein: CASSEWGTADNEQFF; CDR3 DNA: TGTGCCAGCAGTGAATGGGGGACAGCGGACAATGAGCAGTTCTTC
D gene: TRBD2; J gene: TRBJ2-5; clone size: once; V gene: TRBV7-3; CDR3 length: 13; CDR3 protein: CASRGSGEETQYF; CDR3 DNA: TGTGCCAGCAGGGGTAGCGGGGAAGAGACCCAGTACTTC
D gene: TRBD1; J gene: TRBJ1-2; clone size: few; V gene: TRBV6-5; CDR3 length: 15; CDR3 protein: CASSPGDRGVEGYTF; CDR3 DNA: TGTGCCAGCAGCCCAGGAGACAGGGGAGTTGAGGGCTACACCTTC
D gene: TRBD2; J gene: TRBJ2-3; clone size: NA; V gene: TRBV29-1; CDR3 length: 13; CDR3 protein: CSVELAGVRGQYF; CDR3 DNA: TGCAGCGTTGAGCTAGCGGGGGTGCGGGGGCAGTATTTT
D gene: NA; J gene: TRBJ1-2; clone size: NA; V gene: TRBV24-1; CDR3 length: 10; CDR3 protein: CATWTDGYTF; CDR3 DNA: TGTGCCACGTGGACAGATGGCTACACCTTC
D gene: TRBD1; J gene: TRBJ2-7; clone size: NA; V gene: TRBV30; CDR3 length: 12; CDR3 protein: CAWRDRDYEQYF; CDR3 DNA: TGTGCCTGGAGGGACAGGGACTACGAGCAGTACTTC
D gene: TRBD2; J gene: TRBJ2-1; clone size: few; V gene: TRBV4-3; CDR3 length: 16; CDR3 protein: CASSFRTSGDYNEQFF; CDR3 DNA: TGCGCCAGCAGCTTCCGGACTAGCGGGGATTACAATGAGCAGTTCTTC
D gene: TRBD1; J gene: TRBJ1-2; clone size: NA; V gene: TRBV7-2; CDR3 length: 14; CDR3 protein: CASSGTGTVYGYTF; CDR3 DNA: TGTGCCAGCAGCGGGACCGGGACAGTATATGGCTACACCTTC
D gene: NA; J gene: TRBJ1-2; clone size: NA; V gene: TRBV10-1; CDR3 length: 10; CDR3 protein: CATSPGDHTF; CDR3 DNA: TGCGCCACCTCACCGGGAGATCACACCTTC
D gene: NA; J gene: TRBJ1-1; clone size: NA; V gene: TRBV3-1/TRBV3-2; CDR3 length: 15; CDR3 protein: CASSQGDTQNTEAFF; CDR3 DNA: TGTGCCAGCAGCCAGGGGGACACTCAGAACACTGAAGCTTTCTTT
D gene: NA; J gene: TRBJ1-2; clone size: NA; V gene: TRBV5-1; CDR3 length: 14; CDR3 protein: CASSLGESVYGYTF; CDR3 DNA: TGCGCCAGCAGCTTGGGGGAGTCAGTATATGGCTACACCTTC
D gene: NA; J gene: TRBJ2-7; clone size: NA; V gene: TRBV5-1; CDR3 length: 16; CDR3 protein: CASSLVGRTPSYEQYF; CDR3 DNA: TGCGCCAGCAGCTTGGTAGGGAGGACCCCGTCCTACGAGCAGTACTTC
D gene: NA; J gene: TRBJ1-5; clone size: NA; V gene: TRBV5-1; CDR3 length: 13; CDR3 protein: CASSVNRDQPQHF; CDR3 DNA: TGCGCCAGCAGCGTCAACAGAGATCAGCCCCAGCATTTT
D gene: NA; J gene: TRBJ2-2; clone size: NA; V gene: TRBV4-3; CDR3 length: 14; CDR3 protein: CASSGHLNTGELFF; CDR3 DNA: TGCGCCAGCAGTGGGCACTTAAACACCGGGGAGCTGTTTTTT
D gene: NA; J gene: TRBJ2-6; clone size: NA; V gene: TRBV9; CDR3 length: 16; CDR3 protein: CASSIQGVPGANVLTF; CDR3 DNA: TGTGCCAGCAGCATACAGGGAGTCCCTGGGGCCAACGTCCTGACTTTC
D gene: NA; J gene: TRBJ2-7; clone size: NA; V gene: TRBV4-3; CDR3 length: 15; CDR3 protein: CASSQDGLAGYEQYF; CDR3 DNA: TGCGCCAGCAGCCAAGATGGGCTGGCGGGGTACGAGCAGTACTTC
D gene: TRBD1; J gene: TRBJ2-2; clone size: few; V gene: TRBV5-4; CDR3 length: 20; CDR3 protein: CASSWGAGTGAPVVPGELFF; CDR3 DNA: TGTGCCAGCAGCTGGGGGGCCGGGACAGGGGCACCTGTGGTCCCCGGGGAGCTGTTTTTT
D gene: TRBD2; J gene: TRBJ2-5; clone size: NA; V gene: TRBV5-4; CDR3 length: 16; CDR3 protein: CASSRWTSGSQETQYF; CDR3 DNA: TGTGCCAGCAGCCGATGGACTAGCGGGAGTCAAGAGACCCAGTACTTC
D gene: NA; J gene: TRBJ1-2; clone size: once; V gene: TRBV4-1; CDR3 length: 15; CDR3 protein: CASSQDLGAGRGYTF; CDR3 DNA: TGCGCCAGCAGCCAAGATCTGGGGGCAGGGAGAGGCTACACCTTC
D gene: NA; J gene: TRBJ2-2; clone size: NA; V gene: TRBV28; CDR3 length: 15; CDR3 protein: CASSLGGAHTGELFF; CDR3 DNA: TGTGCCAGCAGTTTAGGGGGGGCGCACACCGGGGAGCTGTTTTTT
D gene: NA; J gene: TRBJ2-5; clone size: NA; V gene: TRBV7-2; CDR3 length: 14; CDR3 protein: CASSSSSGGETQYF; CDR3 DNA: TGTGCCAGCAGCTCCTCGTCTGGGGGGGAGACCCAGTACTTC
D gene: TRBD1; J gene: TRBJ2-3; clone size: NA; V gene: TRBV5-4; CDR3 length: 15; CDR3 protein: CASSLGGQDTDTQYF; CDR3 DNA: TGTGCCAGCAGCTTGGGGGGACAGGACACAGATACGCAGTATTTT
D gene: NA; J gene: TRBJ2-7; clone size: NA; V gene: TRBV28; CDR3 length: 15; CDR3 protein: CASSPPGHSTYEQYF; CDR3 DNA: TGTGCCAGCAGTCCCCCGGGACACTCTACCTACGAGCAGTACTTC